Below are 20 T cell receptor beta chains sequenced from a single sample in a study of sequential checkpoint blockade in melanoma. This sample's treatment: randomized to nivolumab then ipilimumab (arm A) or the reverse (arm B). Generated by immunoSEQ multiplex PCR, the TCRdb table keeps only in-frame clones and is missing some. The sample holds about 2,500 clones, 14% to 15% seen once. Specimen: tumor tissue (inferred from file names), collected from a patient given nivolumab and ipilimumab in sequence. The receptors originated from a human donor with melanoma.

By proportion, this clone is medium-sized. The chain combines TRBV11-3 with TRBJ2-2, with 10 bases matching TRBD1. Losses at the gene ends were 5 bases for V and 6 bases for J; bases not matched to a gene: 6. This CDR3 is built from 15 residues. From germline, CDR1 is SGHNT and CDR2 YENEEA. The CDR3 coding sequence is TGTGCCAGCAGCCTACGACAGGGGGCGGCCGGGGAGCTGTTTTTT. This sequence encodes CASSLRQGAAGELFF.

This clone is large (0.1 to 1%). The V and J genes are TRBV6-8 and TRBJ1-3; weak D call: TRBD1 (5 bases). The CDR3 totals 14 residues. Germline V gene data show CDR1 as MNHGY and CDR2 as SAAAGT. V lost 5 bases and J 4 bases, leaving 12 bases between the germline ends. The CDR3 loop is CASSVQVYGNTIYF. In DNA, the CDR3 is TGTGCCAGCAGTGTACAGGTATACGGAAACACCATATATTTT.

This clone has only a few counts. The chain uses TRBV7-1 and TRBJ2-3; D is unresolved. TRBV7-1 belongs to the ORF category, with a function that is uncertain. CDR3 length: 13 residues. V gave up 4 bases and J gave up 12 bases, with 17 bases separating them. CDR3 sequence: CASSLSAEGFQYF. The CDR3 nucleotides are TGTGCCAGCAGCTTATCCGCCGAAGGGTTTCAGTATTTT.

V and J are TRBV18 and TRBJ2-5; D uncertain. The CDR3 loop spans 13 amino acids. The germline V and J ends were trimmed by 3 bases and 5 bases, with 10 bases remaining between them. Germline V gene sequence: CDR1 KGHSH, CDR2 LQKENI. The chain's CDR3 is CASSPLNGETQYF. Here the CDR3 DNA reads TGTGCCAGCTCACCCTTGAATGGGGAGACCCAGTACTTC.

The V gene is TRBV23-1, the J gene TRBJ2-2; 7 nucleotides match TRBD1. TRBV23-1 is placed among ORFs of uncertain function. The V and J ends lost 9 bases and 5 bases, in that order; junction bases with no gene match: 6. The CDR3 is made up of 13 amino acids. The CDR3 DNA reads as TGCGCCAGAGTGGGACAGAGAACCGGGGAGCTGTTTTTT. It translates to CARVGQRTGELFF.

The table lists this clone with many counts. V is TRBV11-3 and J is TRBJ1-2; D is possibly TRBD1 (5 bases). In germline, CDR1 is SGHNT, CDR2 YENEEA. This CDR3 comprises 15 residues. Trimming took 2 bases from V and 10 from J, leaving 20 bases between them. In DNA form, the CDR3 reads TGTGCCAGCAGCTTAAGGGCGACAGAGGGACCTCCCTACACCTTC. Translation: CASSLRATEGPPYTF.

This chain links TRBV6-4 with TRBJ2-3; D not certain. With 1 base removed from V and 7 bases from J, the gap between germline ends came to 3 bases. The V gene's germline CDR1 is MRHNA and CDR2 SNTAGT. The CDR3 is made up of 11 amino acids. The CDR3 sequence: CASSDLYTQYF. The CDR3 bases are TGTGCCAGCAGTGACTTGTATACGCAGTATTTT.

This clone was picked up a small number of times. This chain joins TRBV6-8 and TRBJ1-1, with D possibly TRBD1 on 5 matching bases. The CDR3 length is 13 residues. With 8 bases removed from V and 1 base from J, the gap between germline ends came to 11 bases. Germline V gene sequence: CDR1 MNHGY, CDR2 SAAAGT. The CDR3 loop reads CASATGPNTEAFF. Here the CDR3 DNA reads TGTGCCAGCGCTACAGGCCCGAACACTGAAGCTTTCTTT.

The chain is built from TRBV30 and TRBJ1-4, with 7 bases matching TRBD1. The CDR3 is made up of 14 amino acids. With 0 bases clipped from V and 5 bases from J, the junction kept 3 bases outside the gene matches. Germline CDR1 is GTSNPN and CDR2 is SVGIG (reference sequence). CDR3 DNA: TGTGCCTGGAGTGTGAACAGGGGAAATGAAAAACTGTTTTTT. Residues: CAWSVNRGNEKLFF.

CDR3 coding DNA: TGCAGCGTCGATCCAAGTACAACGTTTGGCTACACCTTC. Protein sequence: CSVDPSTTFGYTF. This sequence joins TRBV29-1 and TRBJ1-2; D ambiguous. CDR1 SQVTM and CDR2 ANQGSEA come from the germline V gene. The CDR3 is made up of 13 amino acids. Trimming took 6 bases from V and 7 from J, leaving 18 bases between them.

This clone was seen more than once but under ten times. The chain combines TRBV9 with TRBJ1-6; D is possibly TRBD1 (6 bases). The CDR3 totals 14 residues. Trimming removed 3 bases from V and 9 bases from J, with 13 bases in between. CDR1 is SGDLS and CDR2 is YYNGEE in the germline V gene. The CDR3 DNA reads TGTGCCAGCAGCGGCAGGGGAGCGCGTTCACCCCTCCACTTT. Translating it yields CASSGRGARSPLHF.

The chain links TRBV5-1 to TRBJ1-4; possible D gene TRBD1, 6 bases. The CDR3 runs to 14 residues. V was trimmed by 0 bases and J by 8 bases, leaving 11 bases between them. In germline, CDR1 is SGHRS, CDR2 YFSETQ. The DNA of the CDR3 is TGCGCCAGCAGCTTGGGAACAGGGAACGAAAAACTGTTTTTT. This codes for CASSLGTGNEKLFF. The variable domain in full, with the rest retrieved from reference TRBV5-1 and TRBJ1-4, is KAGVTQTPRYLIKTRGQQVTLSCSPISGHRSVSWYQQTPGQGLQFLFEYFSETQRNKGNFPGRFSGRQFSNSRSEMNVSTLELGDSALYLCASSLGTGNEKLFFGSGTQLSVL.

This clone is termed medium-sized (0.01 to 0.1%). The chain uses TRBV11-3 and TRBJ2-1; the match to TRBD1 covers 7 bases. The V segment lost 4 bases and the J segment 4 bases; nucleotides outside the gene matches: 7. This CDR3 has 15 residues. Germline assignment: CDR1 SGHNT and CDR2 YENEEA. The DNA for the CDR3 is TGTGCCAGCAGCTCCGACAGGGTCAGGTACAATGAGCAGTTCTTC. Translated, it gives CASSSDRVRYNEQFF.

The rearrangement joins TRBV19 to TRBJ2-1, with D possibly being TRBD1 (8 bases). The germline V gene encodes CDR1 LNHDA and CDR2 SQIVND (reference sequence). The CDR3 is made up of 12 amino acids. The V end lost 5 bases, the J end lost 16 bases, and 18 bases lay between the germline ends. CDR3 residues: CASSSTTGGVFF. CDR3 coding DNA: TGTGCCAGTAGTTCAACTACAGGGGGGGTCTTCTTC.

This clone is judged medium-sized (0.01 to 0.1%). V is TRBV6-8 and J is TRBJ1-2; TRBD1 might be the D (5 bases). The CDR3 runs to 13 residues. Trimming shortened V by 5 bases and J by 5 bases, and 12 bases separated the two germline ends. Germline lookup yields CDR1 MNHGY and CDR2 SAAAGT. The CDR3 bases are TGTGCCAGCAGTCCCGGGGCTCGATATGGCTACACCTTC. This encodes CASSPGARYGYTF.

The chain recombines TRBV6-8 with TRBJ1-5, with TRBD1 matching 8 bases. The CDR3 spans 15 residues. In germline, CDR1 is MNHGY, CDR2 SAAAGT. V was clipped by 4 bases and J by 0 bases; unmatched bases: 2. The CDR3, as DNA: TGTGCCAGCAGTTGGACAGGGCTTAGCAATCAGCCCCAGCATTTT. Its translation: CASSWTGLSNQPQHF.

J is TRBJ1-2 and V is TRBV19; 10 bases line up with TRBD1. The CDR3 is made up of 14 amino acids. Trimming cost V 8 bases and J 6 bases; bases outside gene matches: 9. Germline V CDR1 and CDR2: LNHDA, SQIVND (reference sequence). This CDR3 reads CASQETGTGDGYTF. The CDR3 DNA reads TGTGCCAGTCAAGAAACCGGGACAGGGGATGGCTACACCTTC.

The J gene is TRBJ2-7, the V gene TRBV5-1; no reliable D call. The CDR3 loop spans 14 amino acids. V was clipped by 4 bases and J by 0 bases, with 11 bases between them. CDR1 SGHRS and CDR2 YFSETQ come from the germline V gene. The CDR3 DNA sequence: TGCGCCAGCAGCCTGGCAGGAACCTCCTACGAGCAGTACTTC. Its protein product is CASSLAGTSYEQYF. The full variable domain, completed using reference TRBV5-1 and TRBJ2-7, is KAGVTQTPRYLIKTRGQQVTLSCSPISGHRSVSWYQQTPGQGLQFLFEYFSETQRNKGNFPGRFSGRQFSNSRSEMNVSTLELGDSALYLCASSLAGTSYEQYFGPGTRLTVT.

This rearrangement joins TRBV6-8 to TRBJ1-1; D unclear. V was cut by 5 bases and J by 3 bases, with 7 bases left in between. Germline CDR1 reads MNHGY; CDR2 reads SAAAGT. This CDR3 contains 12 residues. Here the CDR3 reads CASSGSYTEAFF. The CDR3, as DNA: TGTGCCAGCAGTGGGAGTTACACTGAAGCTTTCTTT.

This clone occurred a few times. The genes are TRBV28 and TRBJ2-3; either TRBD1 or TRBD2 may supply D (6 bases each). Trimming took 5 bases from V and 4 from J, leaving 13 bases between them. Germline V gives CDR1 MDHEN, CDR2 SYDVKM. The CDR3 spans 14 residues. CDR3: CASSASGEADTQYF. The CDR3 nucleotides are TGTGCCAGCAGTGCCTCAGGGGAGGCAGATACGCAGTATTTT. Variable domain in full (rest from reference TRBV28 and TRBJ2-3): DVKVTQSSRYLVKRTGEKVFLECVQDMDHENMFWYRQDPGLGLRLIYFSYDVKMKEKGDIPEGYSVSREKKERFSLILESASTNQTSMYLCASSASGEADTQYFGPGTRLTVL.